The 24 T cell receptor beta chains below come from one sample, sequenced in a study of T cells after yellow fever vaccination. TCRdb recomputed calls from the 5' RACE reads with MiXCR, one row per CDR3 protein. The sample includes about 300,000 distinct CDR3 sequences, about 10% seen only once; the top ten take about 3%. The sample was CD4+ T cells sorted from PBMCs, taken 5 days after the yellow fever booster vaccination. These receptors all come from a man aged 18 to 29 who received the YFV17D yellow fever vaccine.

This clonotype showed up just a few times. V and J are TRBV11-3 and TRBJ2-2, with TRBD2 matching over 9 bases. This CDR3 region has 16 residues. V shed 1 base, J shed 3 bases, and the junction held 3 bases outside the gene matches. The germline V gene has CDR1 SGHNT and CDR2 YENEEA. Here the CDR3 reads CASSLVAGADTGELFF. CDR3 in DNA: TGTGCCAGCAGCTTAGTAGCGGGGGCGGACACCGGGGAGCTGTTTTTT.

This clonotype was recorded a few times. The chain uses TRBV7-6 and TRBJ2-1; 10 bases map to TRBD1. The J segment lost 6 bases and the V segment lost 4 bases, leaving 6 bases of the junction unmatched. This CDR3 comprises 15 residues. Germline V gene lookup returns CDR1 SGHVS and CDR2 FNYEAQ. The CDR3 here is CASSSRRDRGNEQFF. In nucleotides, the CDR3 is TGTGCCAGCAGCTCGAGGCGGGACAGGGGCAATGAGCAGTTCTTC.

In this sample, this clonotype turned up a few times. The J gene is TRBJ1-1, the V gene TRBV7-2; 7 bases map to TRBD1. CDR1 SGHTA and CDR2 FQGNSA come from the germline V gene. The CDR3 sequence is 14 residues long. The V segment lost 6 bases and the J segment 1 base; nucleotides outside the gene matches: 5. CDR3: CASRTGQRNTEAFF. The CDR3 DNA reads TGTGCCAGCAGAACGGGACAGAGGAACACTGAAGCTTTCTTT.

This clonotype was seen at least ten times. The chain recombines TRBV4-3 with TRBJ1-1, with a weak D call TRBD1 (6 bases). The CDR3 covers 18 residues. CDR1 and CDR2 from the germline V gene are LGHNA and YSLEER. V dropped 4 bases and J dropped 5 bases, with 26 bases sitting between them. CDR3 coding DNA: TGCGCCAGCAGCCCGCATCTAACCGGGACACTTGTCGATACTGAAGCTTTCTTT. Translating gives CASSPHLTGTLVDTEAFF.

This clonotype was counted many times. The chain couples TRBV7-9 to TRBJ2-3; 10 positions agree with TRBD2. Germline V gives CDR1 SEHNR, CDR2 FQNEAQ (reference sequence). V was clipped by 5 bases and J by 3 bases; unmatched bases: 5. The CDR3 length is 15 residues. The CDR3 loop is CASSHGTSATDTQYF. The CDR3 nucleotides are TGTGCCAGCAGCCACGGGACTAGCGCAACAGATACGCAGTATTTT.

This clonotype has more than one count but fewer than ten. The chain employs TRBV7-9 and TRBJ2-1; D is unresolved. The germline V and J ends were trimmed by 1 base and 8 bases, with 18 bases remaining between them. The germline CDR1 and CDR2 sequences are SEHNR and FQNEAQ (reference sequence). CDR3 length: 16 residues. CDR3: CASSLVRGLFGHEQFF. DNA of the CDR3: TGTGCCAGCAGCTTAGTACGTGGCCTATTTGGGCATGAGCAGTTCTTC.

This clonotype was observed a handful of times. The chain has TRBV5-1 and TRBJ1-1; 9 bases are a match to TRBD1. Germline loops: CDR1 SGHRS, CDR2 YFSETQ. Unmatched junction bases numbered 9, after V lost 3 bases and J lost 6 bases. This CDR3 region has 15 residues. This chain's CDR3 is CASSSRTGADAEAFF. In DNA form, the CDR3 reads TGCGCCAGCAGCTCTCGGACAGGGGCAGACGCTGAAGCTTTCTTT. Full variable domain (rest looked up from reference TRBV5-1 and TRBJ1-1): KAGVTQTPRYLIKTRGQQVTLSCSPISGHRSVSWYQQTPGQGLQFLFEYFSETQRNKGNFPGRFSGRQFSNSRSEMNVSTLELGDSALYLCASSSRTGADAEAFFGQGTRLTVV.

In this sample, this clonotype turned up a few times. This chain uses TRBV12-3 or TRBV12-4 with TRBJ2-3; 9 bases map to TRBD1. The CDR3 covers 15 residues. The trim removed 6 bases at V and 2 bases at J, leaving 6 bases unmatched. The CDR3 loop is CASRRDRVFTDTQYF. In DNA, the CDR3 is TGTGCCAGCAGGCGGGACAGGGTGTTCACAGATACGCAGTATTTT.

This clonotype came up a few times. The chain carries TRBV6-1 and TRBJ2-3, with TRBD1 identical over 7 bases. The V gene's germline CDR1 is MNHNS and CDR2 SASEGT. The J segment lost 1 base and the V segment lost 4 bases, leaving 2 bases of the junction unmatched. This CDR3 has 14 residues. The CDR3 coding sequence is TGTGCCAGCAGTGGGGGGACAGGCACAGATACGCAGTATTTT. Residues: CASSGGTGTDTQYF.

V usage is TRBV12-3 or TRBV12-4 and J usage is TRBJ2-3; 7 bases match TRBD1. V was clipped by 4 bases and J by 2 bases; unmatched bases: 3. This CDR3 has 14 residues. CDR3 region: CASSWGQFTDTQYF. The CDR3 nucleotides read TGTGCCAGCAGTTGGGGACAGTTCACAGATACGCAGTATTTT.

The chain links TRBV29-1 to TRBJ1-3; no clear D. Germline V gives CDR1 SQVTM, CDR2 ANQGSEA. Trimming took 5 bases from V and 0 from J, leaving 11 bases between them. The CDR3 contains 14 residues. CDR3 protein: CSVRQDPSGNTIYF. The CDR3 DNA reads as TGCAGCGTTCGGCAGGACCCCTCTGGAAACACCATATATTTT.

This clonotype was seen more than once but under ten times. This chain uses TRBV19 with TRBJ1-5; maybe TRBD1 (5 bases). Looked up from germline, CDR1 is LNHDA and CDR2 is SQIVND (reference sequence). This CDR3 region has 16 residues. V was trimmed by 8 bases and J by 3 bases, leaving 20 bases between them. The chain's CDR3 is CASRGQGRRNNQPQHF. CDR3 in DNA: TGTGCCAGTCGGGGCCAGGGACGGAGGAACAATCAGCCCCAGCATTTT.

Ten or more counts support this clonotype. This chain joins TRBV4-3 and TRBJ2-5; the D is unclear. The CDR3 consists of 14 residues. Per the germline V gene, CDR1 is LGHNA and CDR2 is YSLEER. V lost 1 base and J 4 bases, leaving 10 bases between the germline ends. The CDR3 sequence: CASSQGPVRETQYF. The CDR3 DNA is TGCGCCAGCAGCCAAGGCCCCGTCCGAGAGACCCAGTACTTC.

The V gene is TRBV11-2, the J gene TRBJ2-2, with 7 bases fitting TRBD1. Germline trimming cut 1 base from V and 0 bases from J; bases unmatched to any gene: 8. CDR3 length: 18 amino acids. CDR1 is SGHAT, CDR2 FQNNGV, per germline. The CDR3 loop is CASSLGAMGTANTGELFF. CDR3 bases: TGTGCCAGCAGCTTAGGGGCCATGGGGACAGCGAACACCGGGGAGCTGTTTTTT.

The chain combines TRBV5-1 with TRBJ2-5, with 8 positions matching TRBD2. In germline, CDR1 is SGHRS, CDR2 YFSETQ. Germline trimming cut 4 bases from V and 4 bases from J; bases unmatched to any gene: 6. CDR3 length: 14 residues. CDR3: CASSLGGDIETQYF. CDR3 coding DNA: TGCGCCAGCAGCCTCGGGGGGGACATAGAGACCCAGTACTTC.

The chain recombines TRBV5-1 with TRBJ1-1; D is possibly TRBD1 (6 bases). From germline, CDR1 is SGHRS and CDR2 YFSETQ. The CDR3 totals 15 residues. Trimming stripped 3 bases from V and 4 bases from J, with 16 bases between. CDR3 in DNA: TGCGCCAGCAGCTACGGGCAGGGGACGGGCACTGAAGCTTTCTTT. This translates into CASSYGQGTGTEAFF.

This clonotype was counted many times. V usage is TRBV4-3 and J usage is TRBJ1-6; 9 bases fit TRBD1. V dropped 3 bases and J dropped 7; count of bases not matched to a gene: 4. The CDR3 totals 15 residues. From germline, CDR1 is LGHNA and CDR2 YSLEER. Written as DNA, the CDR3 is TGCGCCAGCAGCCATTACGGACAGGGGAATTCACCCCTCCACTTT. It encodes CASSHYGQGNSPLHF.

This clonotype has a handful of counts. The chain has TRBV6-2 or TRBV6-3 and TRBJ2-3, with D perhaps being TRBD1 or TRBD2 (5 bases each). The V end lost 5 bases, the J end lost 0 bases, and 15 bases lay between the germline ends. CDR3 length: 16 amino acids. In germline, CDR1 is MNHEY, CDR2 SVGEGT. This CDR3 reads CASSPGTGSSTDTQYF. CDR3 sequence (DNA): TGTGCCAGCAGTCCCGGGACGGGTAGTAGCACAGATACGCAGTATTTT.

This clonotype has at least ten counts. The rearrangement links TRBV12-3 or TRBV12-4 to TRBJ2-1; 12 bases are a match to TRBD2. This CDR3 comprises 14 residues. The V segment lost 7 bases and the J segment 4 bases; nucleotides outside the gene matches: 2. The CDR3 sequence: CASTLAGGYNEQFF. The DNA of the CDR3 is TGTGCCAGCACCCTAGCGGGGGGGTACAATGAGCAGTTCTTC.

In this sample, this clonotype turned up a few times. For the CDR3, the DNA is TGCAGCGTTGGAGGATCCAGGGGAGGTAATGAAAAACTGTTTTTT. This sequence encodes CSVGGSRGGNEKLFF. The J gene is TRBJ1-4, the V gene TRBV29-1; D is perhaps TRBD1 (6 bases). With 4 bases removed from V and 4 bases from J, the gap between germline ends came to 16 bases. Looked up from germline, CDR1 is SQVTM and CDR2 is ANQGSEA. This CDR3 contains 15 residues.

This clonotype was found a few times. CDR3 residues: CASSPLTGGNGTFF. In DNA, the CDR3 is TGTGCCAGCTCACCCTTGACAGGGGGTAATGGCACTTTCTTT. The chain combines TRBV18 with TRBJ1-1; 9 bases map to TRBD1. The germline V gene encodes CDR1 KGHSH and CDR2 LQKENI. The CDR3 length is 14 residues. The J segment lost 12 bases and the V segment lost 3 bases, leaving 11 bases of the junction unmatched.

The chain couples TRBV6-1 to TRBJ1-4; TRBD1 aligns across 10 bases. Trimming at V came to 6 bases and at J to 6 bases, leaving 4 bases not matched to a gene. The CDR3 is 14 residues long. Germline V gives CDR1 MNHNS, CDR2 SASEGT. As DNA, the CDR3 is TGTGCCAGCAGACCGGGACAGGGGTATGAAAAACTGTTTTTT. Translation gives CASRPGQGYEKLFF.

The sample holds a few counts of this clonotype. The chain uses TRBV2 and TRBJ1-1, with 7 bases lining up with TRBD1. The CDR3 has 13 amino acids. CDR1 and CDR2 (germline): SNHLY, FYNNEI. The J segment lost 3 bases and the V segment lost 6 bases, leaving 4 bases of the junction unmatched. CDR3 region: CASRDTGDTEAFF. CDR3 bases: TGTGCCAGCAGAGATACAGGGGACACTGAAGCTTTCTTT. Based on the CDR3 plus reference TRBV2 and TRBJ1-1, the full variable domain is EPEVTQTPSHQVTQMGQEVILRCVPISNHLYFYWYRQILGQKVEFLVSFYNNEISEKSEIFDDQFSVERPDGSNFTLKIRSTKLEDSAMYFCASRDTGDTEAFFGQGTRLTVV.

The V gene is TRBV4-1, the J gene TRBJ2-2; D gene uncertain. Looked up from germline, CDR1 is MGHRA and CDR2 is YSYEKL. V was cut by 6 bases and J by 1 base, with 12 bases left in between. The length of the CDR3 is 15 residues. The CDR3 DNA sequence: TGCGCCAGCAGAAAAAGACACTTGAACACCGGGGAGCTGTTTTTT. This gives the protein CASRKRHLNTGELFF.